This TCR beta chain was observed in a study of blood T cell repertoires in COVID-19. Study as a whole: Material from acute and convalescent COVID-19 was sourced from the United States, Italy and Spain. Sources were T cells, B-cell-depleted T cells, or PBMCs; the material itself was cDNA or gDNA.

CDR1 LGHDT and CDR2 YNNKEL come from the germline V gene (reference sequence). This CDR3 comprises 16 residues. Germline trimming cut 3 bases from V and 4 bases from J; bases unmatched to any gene: 12. In the original analysis: Amplification from reference gene primers served as the basis for estimated nucleated cell counts. Data came from immunoSEQ multiplex PCR; TCRdb stores just in-frame clones and leaves some out. The V and J calls and clone size are taken from that table; D and trimming were inferred from the DNA. The profile covers 95,000 to 150,000 clones, with 70% to 90% appearing a single time and about 3.9% taken by the ten largest.

This chain joins TRBV3-1 (or the pseudogene TRBV3-2) and TRBJ2-7; 7 bases are shared with TRBD2. Specimen: peripheral blood. The receptor's source is a man aged 60 to 69 with acute or convalescent COVID-19. In DNA form, the CDR3 reads TGTGCCAGCAGCCAGCCCTCCGGGACTACGGCTTACGAGCAGTACTTC. This encodes CASSQPSGTTAYEQYF.